These 24 T cell receptor beta chains were sequenced from one sample in a study of response to subunit inactivated influenza vaccine. MiXCR was run by TCRdb on the RT-PCR reads, yielding one entry per CDR3 protein. The profile shows 650,000 to 800,000 distinct CDR3 sequences, roughly 13% of them singletons. The specimen comprised PBMCs from blood, sampled about 14 days before vaccination. Source of these receptors: a man aged 45 to 65 who received an inactivated influenza vaccine.

This clonotype occurred a few times. The rearrangement links TRBV4-2 to TRBJ2-1; 9 nucleotides line up with TRBD2. J gave up 0 bases and V 4 bases, and 19 bases lay outside the gene matches. CDR3 length: 21 amino acids. Germline V gene data show CDR1 as LGHNA and CDR2 as YNFKEQ. The CDR3 nucleotides read TGTGCCAGCAGCCGTCAGACGATGAGGGCTAGCGGGATTTCCTCCTACAATGAGCAGTTCTTC. The encoded protein is CASSRQTMRASGISSYNEQFF.

The rearrangement links TRBV24-1 to TRBJ1-5; 7 bases line up with TRBD1. The CDR3 sequence is 14 residues long. Germline CDR1 reads KGHDR; CDR2 reads SFDVKD. Germline trimming cut 0 bases from V and 5 bases from J; bases unmatched to any gene: 0. CDR3 sequence: CATSDLTGDQPQHF. The CDR3 DNA reads TGTGCCACCAGTGATTTGACAGGGGATCAGCCCCAGCATTTT.

This clonotype was detected many times. This chain connects TRBV20-1 to TRBJ1-6; D is unclear. The CDR3 has 16 amino acids. The V gene lost 0 bases and the J gene lost 4 bases, with 13 bases spanning the gap. From germline, CDR1 is DFQATT and CDR2 SNEGSKA (reference sequence). CDR3 sequence: CSARDWSADYNSPLHF. Written as DNA, the CDR3 is TGCAGTGCTAGAGATTGGTCGGCTGATTATAATTCACCCCTCCACTTT.

This chain connects TRBV12-3 or TRBV12-4 to TRBJ2-1, with 13 bases fitting TRBD2. The CDR3 is 14 residues long. Unmatched junction bases numbered 6, after V lost 6 bases and J lost 10 bases. The CDR3 region is CASSPTSGGREQFF. The CDR3 DNA is TGTGCCAGCAGCCCGACTAGCGGGGGGAGAGAGCAGTTCTTC.

This CDR3 is CASSLAIVINEQFF. The CDR3 DNA is TGTGCCAGCAGCTTGGCCATCGTGATCAATGAGCAGTTCTTC. V and J are TRBV5-5 and TRBJ2-1; unclear D gene. V was trimmed by 0 bases and J by 6 bases, leaving 10 bases between them. Germline V gene data show CDR1 as SGHKS and CDR2 as YYEKEE (reference sequence). This CDR3 comprises 14 residues.

The genes are TRBV2 and TRBJ1-1, with D possibly TRBD1 on 5 matching bases. CDR3 length: 13 amino acids. V was shortened by 6 bases and J by 2 bases, with 10 bases between the two germline ends. Germline loops: CDR1 SNHLY, CDR2 FYNNEI. CDR3 in amino acids: CASRMTENTEAFF. The DNA for the CDR3 is TGTGCCAGCAGGATGACAGAAAACACTGAAGCTTTCTTT.

Many counts were recorded for this clonotype. The chain links TRBV6-2 or TRBV6-3 to TRBJ2-7; TRBD2 matches 10 bases. Unmatched junction bases numbered 6, after V lost 7 bases and J lost 0 bases. This CDR3 is built from 15 residues. Germline CDR1 MNHEY, CDR2 SVGEGT. The chain's CDR3 is CASNPSSGGSYEQYF. The CDR3 coding sequence is TGTGCCAGCAACCCTTCTAGCGGGGGCTCCTACGAGCAGTACTTC.

CDR3 bases: TGTGCCAGCAGTTTATCCCCTGGGACAGGGGTCTACTACGAGCAGTACTTC. This translates into CASSLSPGTGVYYEQYF. The chain couples TRBV28 to TRBJ2-7, with 10 bases matching TRBD1. The J segment lost 3 bases and the V segment lost 1 base, leaving 9 bases of the junction unmatched. In germline, CDR1 is MDHEN, CDR2 SYDVKM. CDR3 length: 17 residues.

Many counts were recorded for this clonotype. This chain links TRBV10-3 with TRBJ1-4; 9 nucleotides agree with TRBD1. Germline CDR1 and CDR2: ENHRY and SYGVKD. V lost 4 bases, J lost 8 bases, and 5 bases stayed unmatched. This CDR3 comprises 14 residues. The CDR3 reads CAISATGGLEKLFF. The CDR3 nucleotides read TGTGCCATCAGTGCTACAGGGGGCTTGGAAAAACTGTTTTTT.

The V gene is TRBV5-6, the J gene TRBJ2-1, with D perhaps matching TRBD2 (5 bases). Germline CDR1 and CDR2: SGHDT and YYEEEE. The CDR3 sequence is 16 residues long. Trimming stripped 1 base from V and 3 bases from J, with 14 bases between. For the CDR3, the DNA is TGTGCCAGCAGCTTGTACTCTAGCACTAGCTACAATGAGCAGTTCTTC. Residues: CASSLYSSTSYNEQFF.

The chain uses TRBV25-1 and TRBJ2-1; D remains ambiguous. The CDR3 length is 14 residues. Germline CDR1 MGHDK, CDR2 SYGVNS. The V gene lost 3 bases and the J gene lost 2 bases, with 8 bases spanning the gap. CDR3 region: CASSETGTYNEQFF. Written as DNA, the CDR3 is TGTGCCAGCAGTGAGACTGGCACCTACAATGAGCAGTTCTTC.

This clonotype was seen a few times. This sequence joins TRBV6-1 and TRBJ2-5; 10 bases match TRBD2. The CDR3 contains 16 residues. In germline, CDR1 is MNHNS, CDR2 SASEGT. Trimming took 6 bases from V and 4 from J; bases not matched to a gene: 11. CDR3 sequence reads: CASRQSGRGFGETQYF. The CDR3 bases are TGTGCCAGCAGACAAAGCGGGAGGGGGTTCGGAGAGACCCAGTACTTC.

A few counts support this clonotype. The V gene is TRBV7-8, the J gene TRBJ2-3, with TRBD2 matching 16 bases. The CDR3 is 17 amino acids. J lost 6 bases, V lost 4 bases, and 7 bases had no gene match. Germline lookup yields CDR1 SGHVS and CDR2 FQNEAQ. The CDR3, as DNA: TGTGCCAGCAGCTCTGGGACTAGCGGGGGGGGAGAGGATACGCAGTATTTT. Translated, it gives CASSSGTSGGGEDTQYF.

This clonotype was counted between two and nine times. The rearrangement links TRBV6-1 to TRBJ1-2, with D hard to call. The CDR3 runs to 14 residues. Trimming removed 7 bases at V and 4 bases at J, with 16 bases between. Germline V gene lookup returns CDR1 MNHNS and CDR2 SASEGT. The CDR3 sequence is CASTKEVVGYGYTF. The CDR3 nucleotides are TGTGCCAGCACAAAGGAGGTAGTCGGCTATGGCTACACCTTC.

This clonotype was seen only a few times. The chain combines TRBV5-1 with TRBJ1-6; 11 nucleotides align to TRBD1. This CDR3 contains 15 residues. With V trimmed by 0 bases and J by 10 bases, 3 bases remained unmatched. Per the germline V gene, CDR1 is SGHRS and CDR2 is YFSETQ. The chain's CDR3 is CASSLGGQGASPLHF. In nucleotides, the CDR3 is TGCGCCAGCAGCTTGGGAGGACAGGGGGCCTCACCCCTCCACTTT.

This clonotype was observed a few times. The rearrangement uses TRBV28 and TRBJ2-3, with 10 nucleotides matching TRBD2. V shed 3 bases, J shed 4 bases, and the junction held 10 bases outside the gene matches. The V gene's germline CDR1 is MDHEN and CDR2 SYDVKM. This CDR3 is built from 17 residues. CDR3 amino acids: CASSLGGLAGVSDTQYF. CDR3 in DNA: TGTGCCAGCAGTTTGGGGGGGCTAGCGGGAGTTTCAGATACGCAGTATTTT.

This clonotype has more than one count but fewer than ten. The chain is built from TRBV30 and TRBJ2-7; D uncertain. The CDR3 is made up of 12 amino acids. In germline, CDR1 is GTSNPN, CDR2 SVGIG (reference sequence). Trimming removed 0 bases from V and 6 bases from J, with 9 bases in between. DNA of the CDR3: TGTGCCTGGAGTGTCAGTGTGGCCGAGCAGTACTTC. Translated, it gives CAWSVSVAEQYF.

There are many counts of this clonotype. The chain has TRBV12-3 or TRBV12-4 and TRBJ1-1; D unresolved. This CDR3 spans 14 amino acids. The V and J ends lost 1 base and 5 bases respectively, with 11 bases between them. The CDR3 region has the DNA TGTGCCAGCAGTTTAGGAGGTGGCGTGACTGAAGCTTTCTTT. This translates into CASSLGGGVTEAFF.

This clonotype was counted a few times. The rearrangement links TRBV20-1 to TRBJ1-6; TRBD1 is a possible D gene (5 bases). CDR3 length: 14 amino acids. The V end was cut by 3 bases, the J end by 6 bases, with 12 bases between. In germline, CDR1 is DFQATT, CDR2 SNEGSKA (reference sequence). CDR3 DNA: TGCAGTGCTAGGATCCGGGACTTTAATTCACCCCTCCACTTT. Residues: CSARIRDFNSPLHF.

This clonotype was observed a few times. V usage is TRBV7-2 and J usage is TRBJ2-3, with no clear D. CDR3 length: 13 amino acids. Germline V gives CDR1 SGHTA, CDR2 FQGNSA. Deletions cut 4 bases from V and 4 bases from J, with 9 bases between. CDR3 sequence (DNA): TGTGCCAGCAGCTCCCCACTCCCAGATACGCAGTATTTT. It yields the protein CASSSPLPDTQYF.

The V gene is TRBV12-3 or TRBV12-4, the J gene TRBJ2-5; a weak D match, TRBD1 (6 bases). This CDR3 comprises 12 residues. Trimming cost V 8 bases and J 1 base, with 8 bases left between them. CDR3 sequence: CASHRAQETQYF. DNA of the CDR3: TGTGCCAGCCACAGGGCCCAAGAGACCCAGTACTTC.

The chain carries TRBV5-1 and TRBJ2-5; TRBD1 matches at 8 bases. Germline trimming cut 6 bases from V and 2 bases from J; bases unmatched to any gene: 6. CDR1 is SGHRS and CDR2 is YFSETQ in the germline V gene. This CDR3 comprises 14 residues. CDR3 sequence reads: CASTPGGLQETQYF. The DNA of the CDR3 is TGCGCCAGCACCCCAGGGGGCTTACAAGAGACCCAGTACTTC. The full variable domain, completed using reference TRBV5-1 and TRBJ2-5, is KAGVTQTPRYLIKTRGQQVTLSCSPISGHRSVSWYQQTPGQGLQFLFEYFSETQRNKGNFPGRFSGRQFSNSRSEMNVSTLELGDSALYLCASTPGGLQETQYFGPGTRLLVL.

This clonotype was picked up a small number of times. For the CDR3, the DNA is TGCGCCAGCAGGTGTGACATTCAGTACTTC. Translating it yields CASRCDIQYF. The chain has TRBV5-1 and TRBJ2-4; D not certain. The CDR3 runs 10 residues. From germline, CDR1 is SGHRS and CDR2 YFSETQ. Trimming removed 5 bases from V and 8 bases from J, with 5 bases in between.

This clonotype occurred many times. J is TRBJ2-3 and V is TRBV29-1; 7 bases fit TRBD1. This CDR3 has 16 amino acids. The V gene end was trimmed by 0 bases and the J gene end by 2 bases; junction bases not matched to a gene: 8. From germline, CDR1 is SQVTM and CDR2 ANQGSEA. This CDR3 is CSVEDLARGITDTQYF. The CDR3 nucleotides are TGCAGCGTTGAAGACCTGGCCAGGGGGATCACAGATACGCAGTATTTT.